This TCR beta chain was recovered during a study of control samples from healthy donors and cancer patients. The repertoire was sequenced with immunoSEQ multiplex PCR; TCRdb's copy has only in-frame clones and lacks some. The sample shows 150,000 to 200,000 clones, 90% to 95% of them seen only once. The CDR3 is 14 amino acids. The germline V gene has CDR1 KGHSH and CDR2 LQKENI. V was shortened by 3 bases and J by 8 bases, with 13 bases between the two germline ends. Sequencing input: blood. This sequence joins TRBV18 and TRBJ1-4; D perhaps matches TRBD1 (6 bases). This TCR was recovered from a woman in her 30s in good health. For the CDR3, the DNA is TGTGCCAGCTCACCCTCTAGGCAGGGGGAAAAACTGTTTTTT. Translating gives CASSPSRQGEKLFF.